The clone carrying this T cell receptor beta chain has a single count. The CDR3 contains 15 residues. CDR1 LNHDA and CDR2 SQIVND come from the germline V gene (reference sequence). Trimming cost V 5 bases and J 3 bases; bases outside gene matches: 9. This entry belongs to a study of blood T cell repertoires in COVID-19. Looking at the study overall: Whether acute or convalescent, the COVID-19 samples came from the United States, Italy and Spain. From T cells, B-cell-depleted T cells, or PBMCs came the material, which was cDNA or gDNA.

Under the authors' procedure: Amplified reference gene primers provided the basis for estimating nucleated cell counts. Libraries were prepared by immunoSEQ multiplex PCR; TCRdb keeps only in-frame clonotypes and omits some of them. V and J calls and clone size are as listed in that table; D and trimming were resolved from the DNA. The sample has over 150,000 clones; approximately 80% are singletons. The chain carries TRBV19 and TRBJ2-7, with 8 bases that match TRBD1. The clonotype comes from a woman aged 50 to 60 with acute or convalescent COVID-19. Input material: peripheral blood. The CDR3 here is CASSPPGQEGYEQYF. CDR3 sequence (DNA): TGTGCCAGTAGTCCGCCGGGACAGGAGGGCTACGAGCAGTACTTC.